A selection of T cell receptor beta chains follows, all from one sample in a study of blood T cell repertoires in COVID-19. Sequenced by immunoSEQ multiplex PCR; TCRdb stores in-frame clones only, minus some. Of 130,000 to 150,000 clones listed, 70% to 90% were seen once; the top ten hold around 5%. Input material: peripheral blood. Every receptor here comes from a woman between 45 and 60 years old with acute or convalescent COVID-19. Each CDR3 is given with its conserved first and last residue. The order of the fields is J gene, D gene, clone size, V gene, CDR3 protein, CDR3 DNA. D genes are given only for firm matches. Only part of the rows carry a size: once, few, many, or a class if the clone is expanded.

>TRBJ1-1|NA|NA|TRBV7-9
CASSLQEITEAFF
TGTGCCAGCAGCTTGCAGGAAATCACTGAAGCTTTCTTT
>TRBJ2-7|NA|NA|TRBV4-3
CASSQQVSYEQYF
TGCGCCAGCAGCCAACAGGTTTCCTACGAGCAGTACTTC
>TRBJ1-5|NA|NA|TRBV4-3
CASSQVYTRGQPQHF
TGCGCCAGCAGCCAAGTTTACACCAGGGGTCAGCCCCAGCATTTT
>TRBJ2-1|NA|NA|TRBV13
CASRRISIGGEQFF
TGTGCCAGCAGGAGGATCTCGATCGGTGGTGAGCAGTTCTTC
>TRBJ1-4|NA|NA|TRBV6-2/TRBV6-3
CASSLHLEKLFF
TGTGCCAGCAGCCTCCACTTGGAAAAACTGTTTTTT
>TRBJ2-7|NA|NA|TRBV6-2/TRBV6-3
CASSYSIQEGSYEQYF
TGTGCCAGCAGTTACTCGATCCAGGAGGGGAGCTACGAGCAGTACTTC
>TRBJ2-1|TRBD1|once|TRBV7-2
CASSFGTVNEQFF
TGTGCCAGCAGCTTCGGGACAGTCAATGAGCAGTTCTTC
>TRBJ2-1|TRBD2|few|TRBV4-3
CASSQATSGGAANEQFF
TGCGCCAGCAGCCAGGCCACTAGCGGGGGGGCCGCCAATGAGCAGTTCTTC
>TRBJ1-1|TRBD1|NA|TRBV6-2/TRBV6-3
CASSYTHGQGSPEAFF
TGTGCCAGCAGTTACACCCATGGACAGGGATCACCTGAAGCTTTCTTT
>TRBJ2-2|TRBD2|NA|TRBV11-3
CVSSLDQSGGTGELFF
TGTGTCAGCAGCTTAGACCAATCCGGGGGGACCGGGGAGCTGTTTTTT
>TRBJ1-2|NA|NA|TRBV19
CASGPITQGSGYTF
TGTGCCAGTGGCCCTATAACCCAGGGAAGCGGCTACACCTTC
>TRBJ1-5|NA|NA|TRBV24-1
CATSGSGTNSNQPQHF
TGTGCCACCAGTGGTTCAGGTACGAATAGCAATCAGCCCCAGCATTTT
>TRBJ2-5|NA|NA|TRBV6-2/TRBV6-3
CASSQGGYQETQYF
TGTGCCAGCAGTCAAGGGGGTTACCAAGAGACCCAGTACTTC
>TRBJ2-7|NA|NA|TRBV27
CASSLRGLYEQYF
TGTGCCAGCAGTTTGAGGGGGTTGTACGAGCAGTACTTC
>TRBJ1-5|NA|NA|TRBV18
CASSDGGPGSGQPQHF
TGTGCCAGCTCCGACGGTGGCCCCGGGTCGGGACAGCCCCAGCATTTT
>TRBJ2-3|NA|NA|TRBV27
CASSLMRPEGDTQYF
TGTGCCAGCAGTTTAATGCGCCCCGAGGGAGATACGCAGTATTTT
>TRBJ1-6|NA|NA|TRBV18
CASSPAGGYNSPLHF
TGTGCCAGCTCACCGGCGGGAGGCTATAATTCACCCCTCCACTTT
>TRBJ2-1|NA|NA|TRBV15
CATSNPGFPYNEQFF
TGTGCCACCAGCAACCCGGGGTTTCCCTACAATGAGCAGTTCTTC
>TRBJ2-1|NA|NA|TRBV4-3
CASSQDLLRGDSYNEQFF
TGCGCCAGCAGCCAAGATCTCCTTCGGGGAGACTCCTACAATGAGCAGTTCTTC
>TRBJ2-5|NA|NA|TRBV7-2
CASSLSQAQETQYF
TGTGCCAGCAGCTTGTCCCAGGCTCAAGAGACCCAGTACTTC
>TRBJ1-4|TRBD1|NA|TRBV5-5
CASSTGQGRTNEKLFF
TGTGCCAGCAGCACCGGACAGGGAAGAACTAATGAAAAACTGTTTTTT
>TRBJ2-1|TRBD1|NA|TRBV6-1
CASSDPGGAYNEQFF
TGTGCCAGCAGTGATCCAGGGGGAGCTTACAATGAGCAGTTCTTC
>TRBJ1-1|NA|NA|TRBV28
CASSLRTEAFF
TGTGCCAGCAGCCTCCGCACTGAAGCTTTCTTT
>TRBJ1-6|TRBD1|NA|TRBV4-2
CASSQIQGAEYNSPLHF
TGTGCCAGCAGCCAGATACAGGGGGCCGAGTATAATTCACCCCTCCACTTT
>TRBJ1-1|NA|NA|TRBV4-1
CASSQQERVMNTEAFF
TGCGCCAGCAGCCAACAAGAGAGGGTAATGAACACTGAAGCTTTCTTT